This T cell receptor beta chain was found in a study of radiotherapy plus CTLA-4 blockade in lung cancer. This table comes from immunoSEQ multiplex PCR, and its TCRdb copy is limited to in-frame clones, with some not included. This sample carries tens of thousands of clones, 60% to 80% of them seen once, and the ten largest clones take around 9.6%. This clone showed up just a few times. Focal radiation was given together with CTLA-4 blockade (ipilimumab) to patients with chemo-refractory metastatic non-small-cell lung cancer. CDR3 length: 17 amino acids. Germline V gene lookup returns CDR1 SEHNR and CDR2 FQNEAQ (reference sequence). The ends lost 2 bases at V and 1 base at J; junction bases unmatched: 9.

V usage is TRBV7-9 and J usage is TRBJ2-5, with TRBD2 identical over 8 bases. The origin of this receptor is a human donor with non-small cell lung cancer who had stable disease on radiotherapy plus ipilimumab. The material sequenced was peripheral blood, taken from a patient treated with radiotherapy plus ipilimumab. CDR3 loop: CASSLYGGAGRQETQYF. The CDR3 DNA follows: TGTGCCAGCAGCTTATACGGGGGGGCCGGCCGCCAAGAGACCCAGTACTTC.